The 28 T cell receptor beta chains presented below share a single source sample, sequenced in a study of blood T cell repertoires in COVID-19. Produced via immunoSEQ multiplex PCR; TCRdb's table is partial and in-frame only. The sample has around 190,000 clones; 75% to 85% are singletons. The specimen was PBMCs or T cells enriched from blood (not recorded which). The receptors here all came from a man between 40 and 49 years old who had recovered from COVID-19.

The V and J genes are TRBV20-1 and TRBJ2-7, with a tentative D call TRBD1 (6 bases). V was trimmed by 5 bases and J by 3 bases, leaving 8 bases between them. The germline V gene has CDR1 DFQATT and CDR2 SNEGSKA (reference sequence). This CDR3 has 11 residues. The CDR3 nucleotides read TGCAGTGCTGGGACAAGCTACGAGCAGTACTTC. The encoded protein is CSAGTSYEQYF.

The V gene is TRBV4-1, the J gene TRBJ1-2, with 7 nucleotides matching TRBD1. The CDR3 loop spans 13 amino acids. J lost 6 bases, V lost 1 base, and 2 bases had no gene match. Germline CDR1 and CDR2: MGHRA and YSYEKL. CDR3: CASSQAGGNGYTF. As DNA, the CDR3 is TGCGCCAGCAGCCAAGCAGGGGGGAATGGCTACACCTTC.

The V call is TRBV6-5, the J call TRBJ2-7; D is possibly TRBD1 (5 bases). In germline, CDR1 is MNHEY, CDR2 SVGAGI. Between the trimmed V and J ends, which lost 6 bases and 2 bases, there was a span of 14 bases. This CDR3 has 14 residues. CDR3 sequence: CASSQGSHAYEQYF. In nucleotides, the CDR3 is TGTGCCAGCAGCCAGGGTTCACATGCCTACGAGCAGTACTTC.

This chain connects TRBV5-1 to TRBJ2-7; D is undetermined. The length of the CDR3 is 12 residues. Trimming stripped 0 bases from V and 7 bases from J, with 8 bases between. Germline V gene lookup returns CDR1 SGHRS and CDR2 YFSETQ. CDR3 nucleotides: TGCGCCAGCAGCTTGGACTTAGAGGAGCAGTACTTC. This encodes CASSLDLEEQYF.

This chain joins TRBV4-1 and TRBJ2-2, with D tentatively TRBD2 (5 bases). Germline CDR1 MGHRA, CDR2 YSYEKL. There are 14 residues in the CDR3. V was shortened by 0 bases and J by 7 bases, with 9 bases between the two germline ends. The CDR3 region is CASSQDERIGELFF. The CDR3 bases are TGCGCCAGCAGCCAAGATGAGCGGATCGGGGAGCTGTTTTTT.

The chain links TRBV18 to TRBJ1-2, with D possibly matching TRBD1 (6 bases). The CDR3 spans 14 residues. V lost 3 bases and J 4 bases, leaving 12 bases between the germline ends. Germline V gene sequence: CDR1 KGHSH, CDR2 LQKENI. As DNA, the CDR3 is TGTGCCAGCTCACCCGGGGTAGGGGGCTATGGCTACACCTTC. Amino acid sequence: CASSPGVGGYGYTF.

The CDR3: CASNLGGIVNSPLHF. DNA of the CDR3: TGTGCCAGCAACTTGGGGGGAATAGTAAATTCACCCCTCCACTTT. This chain joins TRBV27 and TRBJ1-6, with D possibly matching TRBD1 (5 bases). V was clipped by 7 bases and J by 7 bases, with 17 bases between them. Germline CDR1 reads MNHEY; CDR2 reads SMNVEV (reference sequence). The CDR3 consists of 15 residues.

V usage is TRBV3-1 (or the pseudogene TRBV3-2) and J usage is TRBJ1-1; perhaps TRBD1 as D (5 bases). The CDR3 spans 16 residues. Trimming pared 1 base from V and 1 base from J, leaving 13 bases between. Per germline, CDR1 LGHDT and CDR2 YNNKEL (reference sequence). CDR3 in amino acids: CASSQGSGWANTEAFF. The CDR3, as DNA: TGTGCCAGCAGCCAAGGGTCAGGGTGGGCGAACACTGAAGCTTTCTTT.

The V call is TRBV7-9, the J call TRBJ2-5; D could derive from TRBD1 or TRBD2 (5 bases each). Looked up from germline, CDR1 is SEHNR and CDR2 is FQNEAQ (reference sequence). Deletions cut 5 bases from V and 8 bases from J, with 12 bases between. There are 12 residues in the CDR3. CDR3 protein: CASSLEGSTQYF. The CDR3, as DNA: TGTGCCAGCAGCCTAGAGGGGTCTACCCAGTACTTC.

The rearrangement links TRBV29-1 to TRBJ1-2, with 8 nucleotides matching TRBD1. The CDR3 covers 13 residues. Germline lookup yields CDR1 SQVTM and CDR2 ANQGSEA. With 1 base clipped from V and 4 bases from J, the junction kept 2 bases outside the gene matches. CDR3 residues: CSVEGGQGYGYTF. The CDR3, as DNA: TGCAGCGTTGAAGGCGGACAGGGCTATGGCTACACCTTC.

This clone was detected ten times or more. This chain links TRBV9 with TRBJ2-3, with 8 bases lining up with TRBD1. This CDR3 has 15 amino acids. Germline V gives CDR1 SGDLS, CDR2 YYNGEE. Trimming removed 4 bases from V and 4 bases from J; junction bases left unmatched: 8. The CDR3 DNA follows: TGTGCCAGCAGCTACGCAGGGGGCGTCGCAGATACGCAGTATTTT. Translated: CASSYAGGVADTQYF.

This clone was counted between two and nine times. Here the CDR3 reads CASSSGTGPGYTF. CDR3 coding DNA: TGTGCCAGCAGCTCGGGGACAGGCCCTGGCTACACCTTC. The chain combines TRBV5-4 with TRBJ1-2; TRBD1 aligns across 8 bases. The CDR3 length is 13 residues. Germline CDR1 SGHNT, CDR2 YYREEE (reference sequence). V lost 3 bases and J lost 7; bases outside the gene matches: 5.

The rearrangement joins TRBV2 to TRBJ1-5; TRBD1 is a possible D gene (5 bases). This CDR3 is 13 amino acids long. Germline values: CDR1 SNHLY, CDR2 FYNNEI. V was clipped by 4 bases and J by 11 bases, with 15 bases between them. CDR3 amino acids: CASSVGGEGAQHF. CDR3 bases: TGTGCCAGCAGTGTGGGGGGGGAGGGAGCCCAGCATTTT.

The chain has TRBV3-1 (or the pseudogene TRBV3-2) and TRBJ1-6; D is perhaps TRBD1 (6 bases). Germline V lookup: CDR1 LGHDT, CDR2 YNNKEL (reference sequence). The CDR3 loop spans 14 amino acids. The germline V and J ends were trimmed by 1 base and 6 bases, with 7 bases remaining between them. This CDR3 reads CASSQGQANSPLHF. The DNA of the CDR3 is TGTGCCAGCAGCCAAGGACAGGCTAATTCACCCCTCCACTTT.

The J gene is TRBJ2-1, the V gene TRBV3-1 (or the pseudogene TRBV3-2); 9 nucleotides match TRBD1. The CDR3 has 14 amino acids. V lost 3 bases and J lost 7; bases outside the gene matches: 4. Germline assignment: CDR1 LGHDT and CDR2 YNNKEL (reference sequence). CDR3 in DNA: TGTGCCAGCAGCCATGGGACAGGGCTTAATGAGCAGTTCTTC. Its protein product is CASSHGTGLNEQFF.

This rearrangement joins TRBV7-9 to TRBJ2-1, with TRBD2 matching 11 bases. The V and J ends lost 6 bases and 13 bases, in that order; junction bases with no gene match: 5. Germline V gene data show CDR1 as SEHNR and CDR2 as FQNEAQ (reference sequence). CDR3 length equals 12 residues. CDR3 DNA: TGTGCCAGCAGTATAGCGGGGGGGCGTCAGTTCTTC. Its translation is CASSIAGGRQFF. The full variable domain, completed using reference TRBV7-9 and TRBJ2-1, is DTGVSQNPRHKITKRGQNVTFRCDPISEHNRLYWYRQTLGQGPEFLTYFQNEAQLEKSRLLSDRFSAERPKGSFSTLEIQRTEQGDSAMYLCASSIAGGRQFFGPGTRLTVL.

This clone was seen a handful of times. The chain is built from TRBV12-3 or TRBV12-4 and TRBJ1-2; tentatively, D is TRBD1 (5 bases). The CDR3 loop spans 12 amino acids. The germline V and J ends were trimmed by 6 bases and 3 bases, with 8 bases remaining between them. The DNA for the CDR3 is TGTGCCAGCAGGGGGACTCACTATGGCTACACCTTC. Translation: CASRGTHYGYTF.

The V and J genes are TRBV19 and TRBJ1-2; 7 bases fit TRBD1. The CDR3 length is 15 residues. The V gene end was trimmed by 9 bases and the J gene end by 6 bases; junction bases not matched to a gene: 16. CDR1 is LNHDA, CDR2 SQIVND, per germline (reference sequence). The DNA of the CDR3 is TGTGCCAGCCACCGACAGGGAGCCTTGGCCGATGGCTACACCTTC. As protein: CASHRQGALADGYTF. The full variable domain, rest sourced from reference TRBV19 and TRBJ1-2, is DGGITQSPKYLFRKEGQNVTLSCEQNLNHDAMYWYRQDPGQGLRLIYYSQIVNDFQKGDIAEGYSVSREKKESFPLTVTSAQKNPTAFYLCASHRQGALADGYTFGSGTRLTVV.

The chain links TRBV19 to TRBJ1-5, with TRBD1 as a possible D gene (5 bases). The V gene lost 11 bases and the J gene lost 5 bases, with 13 bases spanning the gap. The CDR3 covers 12 residues. CDR1 LNHDA and CDR2 SQIVND come from the germline V gene (reference sequence). CDR3 nucleotide sequence: TGTGCCGCCGCAGGGTGGGATCAGCCCCAGCATTTT. It codes for CAAAGWDQPQHF.

V is TRBV30 and J is TRBJ1-2; 11 positions match TRBD1. From germline, CDR1 is GTSNPN and CDR2 SVGIG (reference sequence). Trimming cost V 3 bases and J 3 bases; bases outside gene matches: 15. The CDR3 totals 18 residues. The CDR3 DNA reads as TGTGCCTGGAGCTATTGGGGACAGGGGGTCCAGTCCGACTATGGCTACACCTTC. Amino acids: CAWSYWGQGVQSDYGYTF.

This clone is a singleton in its sample. The rearrangement joins TRBV5-1 to TRBJ2-1, with 10 nucleotides matching TRBD2. CDR3 length equals 18 residues. From germline, CDR1 is SGHRS and CDR2 YFSETQ. V gave up 0 bases and J gave up 0 bases; unmatched junction bases: 6. The CDR3 reads CASSLAVVAGGSYNEQFF. CDR3 bases: TGCGCCAGCAGCTTGGCCGTGGTAGCGGGAGGCTCCTACAATGAGCAGTTCTTC.

This chain links TRBV7-2 with TRBJ2-1; tentatively, D is TRBD2 (5 bases). The germline V gene encodes CDR1 SGHTA and CDR2 FQGNSA. V shed 1 base and J shed 2 bases, with 15 bases lying between them. This CDR3 is built from 17 residues. This CDR3 reads CASSLELGPLAYNEQFF. CDR3 DNA: TGTGCCAGCAGCTTAGAACTAGGGCCCCTTGCCTACAATGAGCAGTTCTTC.

The sample holds one count of this clone. The chain links TRBV2 to TRBJ2-2; maybe TRBD2 (6 bases). Trimming took 6 bases from V and 4 from J, leaving 15 bases between them. The length of the CDR3 is 15 residues. The germline V gene encodes CDR1 SNHLY and CDR2 FYNNEI. Here the CDR3 reads CASSLLGLFTGELFF. The CDR3 bases are TGTGCCAGCAGCCTCCTGGGACTTTTCACCGGGGAGCTGTTTTTT.

The chain links TRBV5-4 to TRBJ2-2, with D perhaps TRBD1 (6 bases). Between the trimmed V and J ends, which lost 3 bases and 2 bases, there was a span of 14 bases. CDR1 and CDR2 from the germline V gene are SGHNT and YYREEE (reference sequence). The CDR3 length is 16 residues. This CDR3 is CASSSSGAGNTGELFF. DNA of the CDR3: TGTGCCAGCAGCTCTTCAGGGGCCGGCAACACCGGGGAGCTGTTTTTT. The full variable domain, its missing parts supplied by reference TRBV5-4 and TRBJ2-2, is ETGVTQSPTHLIKTRGQQVTLRCSSQSGHNTVSWYQQALGQGPQFIFQYYREEENGRGNFPPRFSGLQFPNYSSELNVNALELDDSALYLCASSSSGAGNTGELFFGEGSRLTVL.

This chain uses TRBV4-2 with TRBJ2-1; the D gene is possibly TRBD2 (6 bases). This CDR3 spans 15 amino acids. The germline gives CDR1 LGHNA, CDR2 YNFKEQ. V dropped 3 bases and J dropped 2 bases, with 11 bases sitting between them. The CDR3 DNA follows: TGTGCCAGCAGCCACACGGGGGTCACCTACAATGAGCAGTTCTTC. Residues: CASSHTGVTYNEQFF.

The V call is TRBV27, the J call TRBJ2-1; D possibly corresponds to TRBD2 (6 bases). Looked up from germline, CDR1 is MNHEY and CDR2 is SMNVEV (reference sequence). V was clipped by 8 bases and J by 0 bases, with 11 bases between them. CDR3 length equals 14 residues. The CDR3, as DNA: TGTGCCAGCTCGGCGGGGAGCTCCTACAATGAGCAGTTCTTC. It specifies CASSAGSSYNEQFF.

This chain links TRBV5-1 with TRBJ1-1; TRBD1 is a possible D gene (6 bases). Trimming took 7 bases from V and 2 from J, leaving 12 bases between them. The CDR3 spans 13 residues. The germline gives CDR1 SGHRS, CDR2 YFSETQ. CDR3 coding DNA: TGCGCCAGCGGACAGAAGGGTAACACTGAAGCTTTCTTT. Protein sequence: CASGQKGNTEAFF.

The chain has TRBV18 and TRBJ2-7; possible D gene TRBD2, 5 bases. This CDR3 is 13 amino acids long. CDR1 and CDR2 from the germline V gene are KGHSH and LQKENI. V lost 2 bases and J 3 bases, leaving 8 bases between the germline ends. CDR3 in DNA: TGTGCCAGCTCACCAGGGAGACGCTACGAGCAGTACTTC. This sequence encodes CASSPGRRYEQYF.